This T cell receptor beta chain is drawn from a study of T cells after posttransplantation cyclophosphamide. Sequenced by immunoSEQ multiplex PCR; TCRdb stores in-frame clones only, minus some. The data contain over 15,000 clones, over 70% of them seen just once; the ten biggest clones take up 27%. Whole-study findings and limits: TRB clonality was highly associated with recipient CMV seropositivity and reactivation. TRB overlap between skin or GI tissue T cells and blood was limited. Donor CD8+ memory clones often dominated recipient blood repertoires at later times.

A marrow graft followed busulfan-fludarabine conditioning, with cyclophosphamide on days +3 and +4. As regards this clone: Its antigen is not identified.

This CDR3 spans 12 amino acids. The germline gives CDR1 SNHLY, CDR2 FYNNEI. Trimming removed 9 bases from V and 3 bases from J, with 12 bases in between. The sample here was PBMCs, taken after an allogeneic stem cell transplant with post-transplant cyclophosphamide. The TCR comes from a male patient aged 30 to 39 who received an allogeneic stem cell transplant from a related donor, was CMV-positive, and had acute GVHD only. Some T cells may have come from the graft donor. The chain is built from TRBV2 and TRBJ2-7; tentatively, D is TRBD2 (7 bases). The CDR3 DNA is TGTGCCAGTCAGGGGAGGGTCTACGAGCAGTACTTC. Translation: CASQGRVYEQYF.